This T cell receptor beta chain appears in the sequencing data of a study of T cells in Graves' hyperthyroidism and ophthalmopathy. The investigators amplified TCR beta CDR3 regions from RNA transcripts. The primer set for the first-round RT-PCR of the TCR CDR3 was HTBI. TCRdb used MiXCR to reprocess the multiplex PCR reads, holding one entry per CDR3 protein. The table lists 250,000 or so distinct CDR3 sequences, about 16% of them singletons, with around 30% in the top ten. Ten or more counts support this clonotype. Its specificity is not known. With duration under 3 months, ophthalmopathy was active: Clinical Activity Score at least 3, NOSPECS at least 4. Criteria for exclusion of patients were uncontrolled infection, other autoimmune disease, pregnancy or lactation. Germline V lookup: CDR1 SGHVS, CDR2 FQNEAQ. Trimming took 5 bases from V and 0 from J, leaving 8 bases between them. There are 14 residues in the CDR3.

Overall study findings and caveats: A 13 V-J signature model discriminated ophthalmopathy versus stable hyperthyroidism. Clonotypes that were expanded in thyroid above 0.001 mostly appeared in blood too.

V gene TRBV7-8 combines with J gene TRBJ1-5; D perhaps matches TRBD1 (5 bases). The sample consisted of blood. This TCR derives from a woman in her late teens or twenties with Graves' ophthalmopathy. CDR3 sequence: CASSRTTSNQPQHF. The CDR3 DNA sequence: TGTGCCAGCAGCCGGACAACTAGCAATCAGCCCCAGCATTTT.